The TCR beta chain under discussion was sequenced for a study of T cell clones after liver transplantation. The wider study: Tolerant meant at least one year fully off immunosuppression without liver enzymes above twice normal. Samples came pre-transplant, pre-randomization before withdrawal, and post-randomization after withdrawal ended. Overall study results and limits: Circulating graft-donor-reactive CD4 TCRbeta sequences fell significantly post-transplant in most of the 8 subjects. These preliminary findings come from unstandardized post-transplant sampling times.

Concerning this clone: Antigen specificity is unknown.

The table came from immunoSEQ multiplex PCR; TCRdb's copy has only in-frame clones and leaves some out. The sample has about 20,000 clones; more than 65% are singletons. V gave up 7 bases and J gave up 5 bases, with 21 bases separating them. Germline V gene data show CDR1 as SGDLS and CDR2 as YYNGEE. The CDR3 loop spans 15 amino acids. V usage is TRBV9 and J usage is TRBJ1-1, with D perhaps TRBD1 (5 bases). The TCR was taken from a human patient who received a liver transplant. Some of the T cells may derive from the graft donor. The sample was CD8+ T cells from blood, taken approximately 52 months after liver transplant. The DNA of the CDR3 is TGTGCCAGCGGCCCGGCCCTTGGGGGTCAGACTGAAGCTTTCTTT. Encoded protein: CASGPALGGQTEAFF.